This passage covers 19 T cell receptor beta chains from one sample sequenced in a study of blood T cells in healthy people across ages. The second PCR ran about 6 to 11 cycles with a sample-barcoded 5' primer and J-beta primers. MiXCR was run by TCRdb on the 5' RACE reads, yielding one entry per CDR3 protein. The table has fewer than 600,000 distinct CDR3 sequences, around 27% seen once. These data were also filed under a second study, of T cells of mothers and their children.

Sequencing was performed on blood. These receptors were obtained from a boy between 2 and 10 years old in good health.

This clonotype was seen only a few times. The gene calls are TRBV10-3 and TRBJ2-3; TRBD2 matches 13 bases. CDR3 length: 16 residues. V lost 6 bases and J lost 4; bases outside the gene matches: 7. Germline-derived CDR1 and CDR2 are ENHRY and SYGVKD. CDR3: CAIRSSLAGGSDTQYF. The CDR3 coding sequence is TGTGCCATCAGAAGTTCACTAGCGGGAGGGTCAGATACGCAGTATTTT.

The chain has TRBV24-1 and TRBJ2-3; D is possibly TRBD2 (5 bases). Germline loops: CDR1 KGHDR, CDR2 SFDVKD. Trimming stripped 1 base from V and 1 base from J, with 8 bases between. The CDR3 sequence is 15 residues long. The CDR3 reads CATSDFMRGTDTQYF. For the CDR3, the DNA is TGTGCCACCAGTGATTTTATGCGGGGCACAGATACGCAGTATTTT.

This clonotype showed up just a few times. The J gene is TRBJ1-5, the V gene TRBV27, with a possible D match to TRBD1 (5 bases). The V gene lost 3 bases and the J gene lost 6 bases, with 12 bases spanning the gap. This CDR3 is 14 amino acids long. Germline CDR1 and CDR2: MNHEY and SMNVEV (reference sequence). CDR3 sequence: CASSFSGYGQPQHF. The CDR3 coding sequence is TGTGCCAGCAGTTTTTCAGGGTACGGTCAGCCCCAGCATTTT.

The genes are TRBV5-5 and TRBJ2-5; D is uncertain. Germline CDR1 and CDR2: SGHKS and YYEKEE (reference sequence). Trimming cost V 0 bases and J 6 bases, with 9 bases left between them. CDR3 length: 13 amino acids. DNA of the CDR3: TGTGCCAGCAGCTTGGAGCTCGGCCAGACCCAGTACTTC. This gives the protein CASSLELGQTQYF.

This clonotype was counted between two and nine times. The V gene is TRBV11-2, the J gene TRBJ1-3; 7 nucleotides match TRBD1. The germline V gene encodes CDR1 SGHAT and CDR2 FQNNGV. V shed 5 bases and J 5 bases; nucleotides not matched to a gene: 12. This CDR3 is built from 16 residues. CDR3 sequence reads: CASSRLTGVRRNTIYF. The CDR3 DNA sequence: TGTGCCAGCAGCCGACTTACAGGGGTACGACGAAACACCATATATTTT.

This clonotype turned up a few times. Germline and junction disagree at one end, which may indicate a read error. The CDR3 coding sequence is TGTGCCATCAGTGAGTCGGGAGGGGGCGGCAACTACGCCTTC. Translating gives CAISESGGGGNYAF. The chain combines TRBV10-3 with TRBJ1-2; 7 nucleotides agree with TRBD1. From germline, CDR1 is ENHRY and CDR2 SYGVKD. The CDR3 is 14 amino acids.

The gene calls are TRBV5-5 and TRBJ2-3; 10 nucleotides line up with TRBD2. The V and J ends lost 0 bases and 1 base, in that order; junction bases with no gene match: 8. Germline V gives CDR1 SGHKS, CDR2 YYEKEE (reference sequence). The length of the CDR3 is 18 residues. CDR3 bases: TGTGCCAGCAGCTTGGAAAGCGGGAGGGCCGGGGGCACAGATACGCAGTATTTT. Its protein product is CASSLESGRAGGTDTQYF.

This clonotype was seen a few times. The gene calls are TRBV30 and TRBJ2-7; TRBD1 aligns across 11 bases. This CDR3 spans 14 amino acids. Germline V gene data show CDR1 as GTSNPN and CDR2 as SVGIG (reference sequence). V lost 0 bases and J lost 6; bases outside the gene matches: 4. CDR3 amino acids: CAWSVGTGGLEQYF. The CDR3 region has the DNA TGTGCCTGGAGTGTAGGGACAGGGGGTCTCGAGCAGTACTTC.

The chain combines TRBV30 with TRBJ2-7, with D perhaps matching TRBD1 (6 bases). Germline assignment: CDR1 GTSNPN and CDR2 SVGIG (reference sequence). Trimming took off 0 bases at V and 0 bases at J, with 9 bases between the two ends. This CDR3 region has 14 residues. CDR3 DNA: TGTGCCTGGAGTGTTTTGGACAGCTCCTACGAGCAGTACTTC. Translation gives CAWSVLDSSYEQYF.

Here the CDR3 reads CASNPPGLAGYNEQFF. The DNA for the CDR3 is TGTGCCAGCAATCCACCGGGACTAGCGGGCTACAATGAGCAGTTCTTC. The chain recombines TRBV6-2 or TRBV6-3 with TRBJ2-1, with 12 bases that match TRBD2. V was clipped by 7 bases and J by 3 bases; unmatched bases: 7. Germline CDR1 reads MNHEY; CDR2 reads SVGEGT. The CDR3 covers 16 residues.

The CDR3 loop reads CASSSGEAMTYEQYF. DNA for the CDR3: TGTGCCAGCAGCTCAGGGGAGGCCATGACCTACGAGCAGTACTTC. V and J are TRBV2 and TRBJ2-7; D may match TRBD1 or TRBD2 (6 bases each). The V gene lost 6 bases and the J gene lost 2 bases, with 17 bases spanning the gap. Germline V CDR1 and CDR2: SNHLY, FYNNEI. This CDR3 region has 15 residues. The variable domain in full, completed from reference TRBV2 and TRBJ2-7, reads EPEVTQTPSHQVTQMGQEVILRCVPISNHLYFYWYRQILGQKVEFLVSFYNNEISEKSEIFDDQFSVERPDGSNFTLKIRSTKLEDSAMYFCASSSGEAMTYEQYFGPGTRLTVT.

This clonotype has more than one count but fewer than ten. J is TRBJ1-6 and V is TRBV7-9, with D hard to call. Germline CDR1 reads SEHNR; CDR2 reads FQNEAQ (reference sequence). V lost 2 bases to trimming and J lost 0 bases, with 8 bases between them. This CDR3 comprises 16 residues. The CDR3 reads CASSLSGSSYNSPLHF. DNA of the CDR3: TGTGCCAGCAGCTTATCCGGGAGCTCCTATAATTCACCCCTCCACTTT.

This chain joins TRBV3-1 and TRBJ2-5; a weak D match, TRBD1 (6 bases). CDR3 length: 14 amino acids. With 3 bases removed from V and 1 base from J, the gap between germline ends came to 9 bases. Germline V gene sequence: CDR1 LGHDT, CDR2 YNNKEL (reference sequence). The CDR3 reads CASSQYRVQETQYF. For the CDR3, the DNA is TGTGCCAGCAGCCAGTACAGGGTCCAAGAGACCCAGTACTTC.

In DNA form, the CDR3 reads TGTGCCAGCAGACCGGGACAGGGGGTTTGGGAGCAGTACTTC. Its translation is CASRPGQGVWEQYF. V gene TRBV5-6 combines with J gene TRBJ2-7; 11 bases are shared with TRBD1. CDR1 is SGHDT and CDR2 is YYEEEE in the germline V gene. The CDR3 extends over 14 amino acids. J lost 7 bases, V lost 5 bases, and 8 bases had no gene match.

This chain links TRBV12-3 or TRBV12-4 with TRBJ2-5, with D uncertain. The V and J ends lost 5 bases and 5 bases respectively, with 12 bases between them. There are 13 residues in the CDR3. The CDR3 spells CASSPATFETQYF. The CDR3, as DNA: TGTGCCAGCAGTCCCGCGACCTTCGAGACCCAGTACTTC.

The chain has TRBV12-3 or TRBV12-4 and TRBJ1-2; no clear D. CDR3 length: 13 residues. V shed 0 bases and J shed 4 bases, with 6 bases lying between them. CDR3 DNA: TGTGCCAGCAGTTTAGCGGGGTTCTATGGCTACACCTTC. Its protein product is CASSLAGFYGYTF.

There are many counts of this clonotype. The chain couples TRBV29-1 to TRBJ2-5, with 7 bases fitting TRBD1. CDR1 and CDR2 from the germline V gene are SQVTM and ANQGSEA. Germline trimming cut 6 bases from V and 0 bases from J; bases unmatched to any gene: 10. This CDR3 is built from 15 residues. In DNA, the CDR3 is TGCAGCGTCTCAGGACAGGTCAGGGACCAAGAGACCCAGTACTTC. Its protein product is CSVSGQVRDQETQYF. Full variable domain (remainder filled in from reference TRBV29-1 and TRBJ2-5): SAVISQKPSRDICQRGTSLTIQCQVDSQVTMMFWYRQQPGQSLTLIATANQGSEATYESGFVIDKFPISRPNLTFSTLTVSNMSPEDSSIYLCSVSGQVRDQETQYFGPGTRLLVL.

This chain connects TRBV5-1 to TRBJ2-1; 10 bases map to TRBD1. V shed 6 bases, J shed 3 bases, and the junction held 9 bases outside the gene matches. Looked up from germline, CDR1 is SGHRS and CDR2 is YFSETQ. The CDR3 is 16 amino acids. In nucleotides, the CDR3 is TGCGCCAGCACGCTCACGACAGGGGGCAACTACAATGAGCAGTTCTTC. Its protein is CASTLTTGGNYNEQFF.

The rearrangement uses TRBV10-3 and TRBJ2-5, with 7 bases matching TRBD2. CDR1 and CDR2 (germline): ENHRY, SYGVKD. V trimming: 4 bases; J trimming: 3 bases; junction bases outside the gene matches: 2. This CDR3 spans 13 amino acids. Here the CDR3 DNA reads TGTGCCATCAGTGGTGGGGGGGAAGAGACCCAGTACTTC. Its protein product is CAISGGGEETQYF.